The present T cell receptor beta chain was sequenced within a study of blood T cell repertoires in COVID-19. CDR3 size: 13 residues. The germline CDR1 and CDR2 sequences are LGHDT and YNNKEL (reference sequence). Trimming stripped 5 bases from V and 2 bases from J, with 8 bases between. Measured with immunoSEQ multiplex PCR; TCRdb has only the in-frame clones, and not every one. The sample contains almost 300,000 clones, under 90% of which appear only once. The specimen was peripheral blood. The V gene is TRBV3-1 (or the pseudogene TRBV3-2), the J gene TRBJ2-3, with unresolved D. The source of this sequence is a woman under 40 with COVID-19, enrolled during active disease. CDR3 sequence: CASSLPTTDTQYF. Here the CDR3 DNA reads TGTGCCAGCAGCTTACCTACCACAGATACGCAGTATTTT.